The clone carrying this T cell receptor beta chain was recorded many times. Its antigen is undetermined. Unique molecular identifier tags were affixed to discrete cDNA molecules. MiXCR was run by TCRdb on the 5' RACE reads, yielding one entry per CDR3 protein. The table records 20,000 to 30,000 distinct CDR3 sequences, roughly 4.2% of them present only once. The sample originates from a study of early T cells in non-severe SARS-CoV-2 infection. Whole-study results and caveats: VDJdb-based matching was biased toward anti-spike CD8 responses and missed private and CD4 specificities.

The germline gives CDR1 MNHEY, CDR2 SVGAGI. V lost 4 bases to trimming and J lost 3 bases; unmatched junction nucleotides: 5. This CDR3 region has 14 residues. The receptor was derived from an adult who was a healthcare worker with PCR-confirmed SARS-CoV-2 infection or an uninfected control (not recorded which). Sequencing was carried out using whole blood. The chain recombines TRBV6-5 with TRBJ1-1; 7 bases agree with TRBD1. The CDR3 loop reads CASSSRQGYTEAFF. The CDR3 region has the DNA TGTGCCAGCAGTTCAAGACAGGGTTACACTGAAGCTTTCTTT.